What follows are 25 T cell receptor beta chains derived from one specimen sequenced in a study of shared clonotypes between healthy human individuals. Produced via immunoSEQ multiplex PCR; TCRdb's table is partial and in-frame only. The table records millions of clones, approximately 93% of them present only once. Sequenced sample: naive CD4+ T cells from PBMCs. As to subset: CD45RA+ positively selected. Receptor source: a young man in good health. Some clones in this sample may be carry-over from other donors' samples.

The chain uses TRBV28 and TRBJ2-7; 8 nucleotides match TRBD2. Per the germline V gene, CDR1 is MDHEN and CDR2 is SYDVKM. There are 15 residues in the CDR3. Trimming took 3 bases from V and 7 from J; bases not matched to a gene: 11. The CDR3 sequence: CASSLQAGVTGEQYF. CDR3 DNA sequence: TGTGCCAGCAGTTTGCAAGCGGGAGTAACGGGGGAGCAGTACTTC.

Written as DNA, the CDR3 is TGTGCCAGCAGTGGGGAAGGGTGGGACCGATATAGCAATCAGCCCCAGCATTTT. Translating gives CASSGEGWDRYSNQPQHF. The chain links TRBV6-1 to TRBJ1-5; a weak D match, TRBD1 (5 bases). The CDR3 length is 18 residues. The germline V gene encodes CDR1 MNHNS and CDR2 SASEGT. Between the trimmed V and J ends, which lost 4 bases and 0 bases, there was a span of 19 bases.

This chain joins TRBV30 and TRBJ1-2; D not certain. The CDR3 spans 13 residues. Trimming shortened V by 5 bases and J by 3 bases, and 13 bases separated the two germline ends. From germline, CDR1 is GTSNPN and CDR2 SVGIG (reference sequence). The CDR3 protein is CAWAQGGYYGYTF. Here the CDR3 DNA reads TGTGCCTGGGCCCAAGGAGGGTACTATGGCTACACCTTC.

As regards this clone: The same CDR3 can be traced to other DNA sequences in this sample. The V and J genes are TRBV18 and TRBJ1-4, with TRBD1 matching 8 bases. The CDR3 consists of 13 residues. V lost 2 bases to trimming and J lost 8 bases; unmatched junction nucleotides: 1. In germline, CDR1 is KGHSH, CDR2 LQKENI. The CDR3 DNA reads TGTGCCAGCTCACCAGGGACAGGCGAAAAACTGTTTTTT. Its protein is CASSPGTGEKLFF.

The chain uses TRBV10-3 and TRBJ1-4; D not certain. The CDR3 is 13 amino acids. V was pared by 2 bases and J by 4 bases, with 5 bases between. Germline V gene data show CDR1 as ENHRY and CDR2 as SYGVKD. CDR3 amino acids: CAISEPGNEKLFF. The CDR3 coding sequence is TGTGCCATCAGTGAGCCGGGTAATGAAAAACTGTTTTTT.

The V gene is TRBV28, the J gene TRBJ2-7, with D perhaps matching TRBD1 (6 bases). The germline CDR1 and CDR2 sequences are MDHEN and SYDVKM. The CDR3 runs to 15 residues. V shed 6 bases and J shed 7 bases, with 22 bases lying between them. CDR3 sequence (DNA): TGTGCCAGCAGGCCCCACCGAATGGGGGCGAGTGAGCAGTACTTC. This encodes CASRPHRMGASEQYF. Complete variable domain (other parts from reference TRBV28 and TRBJ2-7): DVKVTQSSRYLVKRTGEKVFLECVQDMDHENMFWYRQDPGLGLRLIYFSYDVKMKEKGDIPEGYSVSREKKERFSLILESASTNQTSMYLCASRPHRMGASEQYFGPGTRLTVT.

V and J are TRBV19 and TRBJ1-1; D unresolved. V dropped 0 bases and J dropped 8 bases, with 10 bases sitting between them. Germline V gene sequence: CDR1 LNHDA, CDR2 SQIVND (reference sequence). This CDR3 is 13 amino acids long. CDR3 nucleotide sequence: TGTGCCAGTAGTATAGACAGGTCCTACGAAGCTTTCTTT. It specifies CASSIDRSYEAFF.

V and J are TRBV7-6 and TRBJ1-5, with no clear D. The CDR3 has 16 amino acids. V shed 5 bases and J shed 3 bases, with 17 bases lying between them. Germline values: CDR1 SGHVS, CDR2 FNYEAQ. CDR3 in DNA: TGTGCCAGCAGCCCCTCGGGGAGTCAGGTCAATCAGCCCCAGCATTTT. Translating it yields CASSPSGSQVNQPQHF.

The chain has TRBV4-3 and TRBJ2-3; TRBD2 aligns across 12 bases. The germline V gene has CDR1 LGHNA and CDR2 YSLEER. The CDR3 is 17 residues long. With 0 bases clipped from V and 4 bases from J, the junction kept 5 bases outside the gene matches. CDR3 residues: CASSQEPGLAGPDTQYF. The CDR3 DNA reads TGCGCCAGCAGCCAAGAGCCGGGACTAGCGGGTCCAGATACGCAGTATTTT.

The chain recombines TRBV6-5 with TRBJ1-2, with 10 bases aligning to TRBD1. Losses at the gene ends were 4 bases for V and 7 bases for J; bases not matched to a gene: 6. The germline V gene has CDR1 MNHEY and CDR2 SVGAGI. The CDR3 length is 14 residues. Here the CDR3 reads CASSSTGGSSGYTF. Written as DNA, the CDR3 is TGTGCCAGCAGTTCGACAGGGGGCAGCTCTGGCTACACCTTC.

This chain links TRBV6-6 with TRBJ1-5; no reliable D call. The germline V gene encodes CDR1 MNHNY and CDR2 SVGAGI (reference sequence). V lost 2 bases and J 1 base, leaving 6 bases between the germline ends. This CDR3 is 14 amino acids long. The chain's CDR3 is CASSYPESNQPQHF. The CDR3 coding sequence is TGTGCCAGCAGTTACCCGGAGAGCAATCAGCCCCAGCATTTT.

CDR3 loop: CASSARWYTSLSNTGELFF. For the CDR3, the DNA is TGTGCCAGCAGTGCCCGATGGTACACCTCCCTTTCGAACACCGGGGAGCTGTTTTTT. The V and J genes are TRBV6-1 and TRBJ2-2; D unclear. Germline CDR1 reads MNHNS; CDR2 reads SASEGT. With 4 bases removed from V and 0 bases from J, the gap between germline ends came to 21 bases. The CDR3 has 19 residues.

The chain links TRBV7-9 to TRBJ1-5; D perhaps matches TRBD1 (5 bases). Germline V gene sequence: CDR1 SEHNR, CDR2 FQNEAQ (reference sequence). Trimming pared 3 bases from V and 3 bases from J, leaving 12 bases between. The CDR3 length is 15 residues. In nucleotides, the CDR3 is TGTGCCAGCAGCTTTCCCCGGGGGTACAATCAGCCCCAGCATTTT. Amino acid sequence: CASSFPRGYNQPQHF.

This clone was recorded only once. V usage is TRBV7-2 and J usage is TRBJ2-7; 9 positions agree with TRBD1. V shed 1 base, J shed 6 bases, and the junction held 10 bases outside the gene matches. The length of the CDR3 is 16 residues. Germline V CDR1 and CDR2: SGHTA, FQGNSA. The CDR3 sequence is CASSLEAGTGPLEQYF. CDR3 coding DNA: TGTGCCAGCAGCTTAGAAGCCGGGACAGGGCCTCTCGAGCAGTACTTC.

This clone was seen only once. Different DNA sequences within this sample yield the same CDR3. The genes are TRBV7-2 and TRBJ1-1, with a possible D match to TRBD1 (5 bases). Trimming stripped 5 bases from V and 4 bases from J, with 14 bases between. CDR3 length: 14 amino acids. Per germline, CDR1 SGHTA and CDR2 FQGNSA. The CDR3 nucleotides read TGTGCCAGCAGCCCCCGGGGGGGTGGCACTGAAGCTTTCTTT. Its protein is CASSPRGGGTEAFF.

The chain recombines TRBV6-4 with TRBJ2-3; tentative D call: TRBD1 (6 bases). This CDR3 is 15 amino acids long. The V gene's germline CDR1 is MRHNA and CDR2 SNTAGT. Between the trimmed V and J ends, which lost 3 bases and 2 bases, there was a span of 12 bases. CDR3 amino acids: CASSEQGGLTDTQYF. DNA of the CDR3: TGTGCCAGCAGTGAACAGGGTGGGCTCACAGATACGCAGTATTTT.

CDR3 sequence: CASSLAFISGRRADTQYF. In nucleotides, the CDR3 is TGCGCCAGCAGCTTGGCTTTTATTAGCGGGAGGAGAGCAGATACGCAGTATTTT. V and J are TRBV5-1 and TRBJ2-3, with TRBD2 matching 10 bases. Trimming at V came to 0 bases and at J to 4 bases, leaving 11 bases not matched to a gene. The germline V gene encodes CDR1 SGHRS and CDR2 YFSETQ. This CDR3 has 18 amino acids.

The chain joins TRBV6-1 to TRBJ2-3; 9 positions agree with TRBD2. J was trimmed by 11 bases and V by 1 base; bases with no gene match: 10. This CDR3 region has 15 residues. Germline CDR1 is MNHNS and CDR2 is SASEGT. The CDR3 bases are TGTGCCAGCAGTGAAGGGGCGGGAGGGCCAGGAATGCAGTATTTT. It specifies CASSEGAGGPGMQYF.

As concerns this clone: The sample contains more than one DNA sequence encoding this CDR3. The gene calls are TRBV11-2 and TRBJ1-5; D unclear. This CDR3 has 12 amino acids. Germline V gene sequence: CDR1 SGHAT, CDR2 FQNNGV. V lost 5 bases and J lost 7, with 9 bases in between. CDR3 protein: CASSLEGQPQHF. CDR3 sequence (DNA): TGTGCCAGCAGCCTTGAGGGACAGCCCCAGCATTTT.

This chain joins TRBV5-6 and TRBJ2-1; the D gene is possibly TRBD1 (5 bases). Trimming stripped 0 bases from V and 2 bases from J, with 12 bases between. Germline CDR1 SGHDT, CDR2 YYEEEE. CDR3 length: 16 residues. The CDR3 loop reads CASSLVPGPTYNEQFF. The DNA of the CDR3 is TGTGCCAGCAGCTTGGTCCCAGGGCCCACCTACAATGAGCAGTTCTTC.

This rearrangement joins TRBV2 to TRBJ1-2; D gene ambiguous. Trimming stripped 4 bases from V and 4 bases from J, with 10 bases between. Germline assignment: CDR1 SNHLY and CDR2 FYNNEI. This CDR3 region has 13 residues. CDR3 loop: CASSGSRFYGYTF. Written as DNA, the CDR3 is TGTGCCAGCAGTGGGAGTCGGTTCTATGGCTACACCTTC.

This clone appeared a single time. The chain employs TRBV7-3 and TRBJ2-5; 8 bases match TRBD1. Germline V lookup: CDR1 SGHTA, CDR2 FQGTGA. The CDR3 runs 14 residues. V lost 5 bases to trimming and J lost 5 bases; unmatched junction nucleotides: 7. The CDR3 region has the DNA TGTGCCAGCAGCCGCAGGACAGGGAGGGAGACCCAGTACTTC. Encoded protein: CASSRRTGRETQYF. Complete variable domain (other parts from reference TRBV7-3 and TRBJ2-5): GAGVSQTPSNKVTEKGKYVELRCDPISGHTALYWYRQSLGQGPEFLIYFQGTGAADDSGLPNDRFFAVRPEGSVSTLKIQRTERGDSAVYLCASSRRTGRETQYFGPGTRLLVL.

The rearrangement joins TRBV18 to TRBJ1-2; D ambiguous. Germline V gives CDR1 KGHSH, CDR2 LQKENI. The V and J ends lost 3 bases and 1 base respectively, with 12 bases between them. This CDR3 is built from 15 residues. The CDR3 protein is CASSPAGSYNYGYTF. DNA of the CDR3: TGTGCCAGCTCACCCGCGGGGTCTTATAACTATGGCTACACCTTC.

CDR3 bases: TGCGCCAGCACCAGAGGAGCGGGGAGGAGGGCTGAGCAGTTCTTC. It translates to CASTRGAGRRAEQFF. The rearrangement uses TRBV5-1 and TRBJ2-1; TRBD2 agrees at 7 bases. This CDR3 has 15 residues. CDR1 SGHRS and CDR2 YFSETQ come from the germline V gene. Trimming removed 6 bases from V and 9 bases from J; junction bases left unmatched: 15.

The J gene is TRBJ2-7, the V gene TRBV27, with D perhaps matching TRBD1 (6 bases). Trimming took 6 bases from V and 7 from J, leaving 16 bases between them. Germline-derived CDR1 and CDR2 are MNHEY and SMNVEV (reference sequence). This CDR3 comprises 13 residues. The CDR3 spells CASSRRTEEEQYF. In nucleotides, the CDR3 is TGTGCCAGCAGCCGGAGGACAGAGGAAGAGCAGTACTTC.